Listed below are T cell receptor beta chains from one sample, sequenced in a study of CD8 T cells in ankylosing spondylitis. TCRdb itself ran the 5' RACE reads through MiXCR, one entry per CDR3 protein. The repertoire holds about 400,000 distinct CDR3 sequences, with roughly 20% as singletons. Sequencing input: blood, either unsorted or a sorted T cell fraction (not recorded which). Every receptor here comes from a male donor with ankylosing spondylitis or in good health (not recorded which). Both conserved end residues are part of each CDR3.

J,V,CDR3
TRBJ2-7,TRBV2,CASSDGRGRLEQYF
TRBJ2-2,TRBV4-1,CASSSGTGTGELFF
TRBJ2-7,TRBV3-1,CASSHGGRDEQYF
TRBJ2-1,TRBV29-1,CSVNGPQGTSGGDEQFF
TRBJ2-1,TRBV5-4,CASSLIDLTYNEQFF
TRBJ2-2,TRBV9,CASSWAVTGELFF
TRBJ2-1,TRBV29-1,CSVERYNEQFF
TRBJ2-7,TRBV6-6,CASSPLHEQYF
TRBJ2-7,TRBV2,CASSDQGGIEQYF
TRBJ2-1,TRBV7-8,CASSLAMTGPHEQFF
TRBJ2-7,TRBV29-1,CSVEEGGQYPYEQYF
TRBJ2-1,TRBV9,CASSPRTSEYNEQFF
TRBJ2-1,TRBV29-1,CSVEPRDFRNLQPSYNEQFF
TRBJ2-7,TRBV6-1,CASTITGVIEQYF
TRBJ2-3,TRBV10-3,CAISGDSALTDTQYF
TRBJ1-2,TRBV10-3,CAISESKGNGYTF
TRBJ2-3,TRBV29-1,CSVVDSSTDTQYF
TRBJ1-5,TRBV4-1,CASSPGGVRLGPQHF
TRBJ2-7,TRBV3-1,CASSPFRRGATYEQYF
TRBJ2-3,TRBV5-6,CASSLVGQGMTDTQYF
TRBJ2-5,TRBV24-1,CATSDPGQTAYQETQYF
TRBJ1-1,TRBV2,CASSEAGNTEAFF
TRBJ2-7,TRBV9,CASSAGGQSYEQYF
TRBJ2-4,TRBV29-1,CSVDDRSKNIQYF
TRBJ2-1,TRBV20-1,CSARDPRGMYNEQFF
TRBJ1-1,TRBV10-3,CAISEVGAGTEAFF
TRBJ2-7,TRBV15,CATSVGTGGDEQYF
TRBJ2-7,TRBV7-9,CASSLSPLASEQYF
TRBJ2-1,TRBV27,CASSLQSPVPSYNEQFF
TRBJ2-3,TRBV20-1,CSARSPGLAADTQYF
TRBJ2-1,TRBV24-1,CATSDLENEQFF
TRBJ2-7,TRBV11-2,CASSLTLGTDTYEQYF
TRBJ2-7,TRBV3-1,CASSPRDSHYEQYF
TRBJ2-5,TRBV27,CASSPGTPGQTQYF
TRBJ2-7,TRBV7-9,CASSYPGQGPYEQYF
TRBJ2-7,TRBV7-9,CASSLEGLAGELDEQYF
TRBJ1-6,TRBV12-3/TRBV12-4,CASSLGPGASPLHF
TRBJ2-5,TRBV6-5,CASSLAGGQQETQYF
TRBJ2-1,TRBV7-9,CASSSGQGIEQFF
TRBJ1-1,TRBV7-8,CASSGHRGMNTEAFF
TRBJ2-1,TRBV5-6,CASSLGGGFWFF
TRBJ2-6,TRBV2,CASSEGGNPVLTF
TRBJ1-2,TRBV5-5,CASSLARAIDYGYTF
TRBJ2-3,TRBV28,CASSPQEDYSFYTQYF
TRBJ1-5,TRBV24-1,CATSEQGMGNQPQHF
TRBJ2-3,TRBV7-9,CASSLMATGGTDTQYF